A single sample is the source of the 23 T cell receptor beta chains below, sequenced in a study of spatial heterogeneity in lung cancer. As for time point: sample taken at primary tumor resection. Frozen PBMC, nontumor lung or tumor provided whole RNA, which was sequenced unsorted. In TCRdb, the 5' RACE reads were re-called with MiXCR into one record per CDR3 protein. The sample yields 350 to 500 distinct CDR3 sequences, about 36% seen once. The material sequenced was PBMCs, taken at surgery. These TCRs come from a male donor with early-stage non-small cell lung cancer.

This clonotype was observed a few times. With the library built for alpha chains, this beta chain is off target and its frequency is not meaningful. The chain employs TRBV27 and TRBJ2-1, with 12 bases fitting TRBD2. Germline trimming cut 5 bases from V and 8 bases from J; bases unmatched to any gene: 7. The CDR3 contains 15 residues. The germline gives CDR1 MNHEY, CDR2 SMNVEV (reference sequence). The CDR3 DNA follows: TGTGCCAGCAGTCAACTAGCGGGGGGCCTGGATGAGCAGTTCTTC. It is translated as CASSQLAGGLDEQFF.

Turning to this clonotype: A library prepared for alpha chains yielded this beta chain as an off-target read; its size is of little meaning. This chain links TRBV7-6 with TRBJ2-7; the D gene is possibly TRBD2 (5 bases). Germline V gene data show CDR1 as SGHVS and CDR2 as FNYEAQ. Trimming took 4 bases from V and 3 from J, leaving 10 bases between them. This CDR3 has 13 amino acids. CDR3 sequence (DNA): TGTGCCAGCAGCTCGGACTTATTCTACGAGCAGTACTTC. Encoded protein: CASSSDLFYEQYF.

Worth noting for this clonotype: Because the library targeted alpha chains, this beta chain is an off-target read whose size means little. The V call is TRBV6-1, the J call TRBJ2-7; 11 bases agree with TRBD2. Trimming removed 6 bases from V and 1 base from J; junction bases left unmatched: 5. Germline CDR1 MNHNS, CDR2 SASEGT. CDR3 length: 15 amino acids. The CDR3 is CASSQTSGGSYEQYF. DNA of the CDR3: TGTGCCAGCAGCCAAACTAGCGGGGGATCCTACGAGCAGTACTTC.

Comments on this clonotype: Since the library was made to target alpha chains, this beta chain is a stray read and its abundance is not meaningful. The chain couples TRBV2 to TRBJ2-4; tentatively, D is TRBD2 (5 bases). The germline V gene encodes CDR1 SNHLY and CDR2 FYNNEI. This CDR3 has 18 residues. V dropped 3 bases and J dropped 0 bases, with 18 bases sitting between them. This chain's CDR3 is CASSEPGLEYIAKNIQYF. As DNA, the CDR3 is TGTGCCAGCAGTGAGCCAGGACTGGAATACATAGCCAAAAACATTCAGTACTTC.

Regarding this clonotype: Since the library was made to target alpha chains, this beta chain is a stray read and its abundance is not meaningful. J is TRBJ2-7 and V is TRBV4-1; D is possibly TRBD1 (5 bases). Trimming shortened V by 1 base and J by 2 bases, and 9 bases separated the two germline ends. CDR1 MGHRA and CDR2 YSYEKL come from the germline V gene. The CDR3 spans 14 residues. CDR3: CASSQAETAYEQYF. The CDR3 nucleotides read TGCGCCAGCAGCCAAGCAGAGACAGCCTACGAGCAGTACTTC.

This clonotype was counted between two and nine times. This beta chain represents an off-target read in a library built for alpha chains; its size is of limited meaning. The rearrangement uses TRBV11-2 and TRBJ2-3; D unclear. The CDR3 is 12 amino acids. In germline, CDR1 is SGHAT, CDR2 FQNNGV. Trimming left V 5 bases short and J 4 bases short, with 7 bases between. CDR3 protein: CASSRSADTQYF. CDR3 nucleotide sequence: TGTGCCAGCAGCCGGTCCGCAGATACGCAGTATTTT.

To note about this clonotype: Because this beta chain is a stray read in a library intended to capture alpha chains, its abundance should not be given much weight. V is TRBV7-2 and J is TRBJ2-7; 7 nucleotides agree with TRBD1. V lost 1 base, J lost 2 bases, and 5 bases stayed unmatched. The germline gives CDR1 SGHTA, CDR2 FQGNSA. This CDR3 comprises 15 residues. The CDR3 coding sequence is TGTGCCAGCAGCTTAGGGACAGGTACACCCTACGAGCAGTACTTC. This encodes CASSLGTGTPYEQYF.

With respect to this clonotype: With the library built for alpha chains, this beta chain is off target and its frequency is not meaningful. The chain carries TRBV20-1 and TRBJ2-1, with D tentatively TRBD1 or TRBD2 (6 bases each). Germline V CDR1 and CDR2: DFQATT, SNEGSKA (reference sequence). With 6 bases removed from V and 2 bases from J, the gap between germline ends came to 20 bases. The CDR3 has 16 amino acids. DNA for the CDR3: TGCAGTGCAAGGCCGTTTAGGGGGGCCGCCTACAATGAGCAGTTCTTC. It codes for CSARPFRGAAYNEQFF.

As to this clonotype: This beta chain lies outside the target of a library built for alpha chains; its clone size means little. The chain uses TRBV11-2 and TRBJ2-5; D gene uncertain. V was clipped by 0 bases and J by 9 bases, with 8 bases between them. CDR1 is SGHAT, CDR2 FQNNGV, per germline. The CDR3 runs 12 residues. CDR3 amino acids: CASSLDAEAQYF. CDR3 nucleotides: TGTGCCAGCAGCTTAGACGCCGAGGCCCAGTACTTC.

This clonotype has just one count. This beta chain represents an off-target read in a library built for alpha chains; its size is of limited meaning. The chain is built from TRBV6-5 and TRBJ1-1; 8 nucleotides match TRBD1. The CDR3 loop spans 20 amino acids. Germline assignment: CDR1 MNHEY and CDR2 SVGAGI. V lost 0 bases to trimming and J lost 5 bases; unmatched junction nucleotides: 20. The CDR3 region is CASSYSSPPWTGSRWTEAFF. In DNA form, the CDR3 reads TGTGCCAGCAGTTACTCGAGTCCCCCATGGACAGGGTCCCGGTGGACTGAAGCTTTCTTT.

This clonotype showed up just a few times. In a library made to pick up alpha chains, this beta chain is a stray read with a size that means little. V gene TRBV12-3 or TRBV12-4 combines with J gene TRBJ1-2; no firm D call. The V end lost 9 bases, the J end lost 4 bases, and 18 bases lay between the germline ends. The CDR3 is 14 amino acids. The CDR3 nucleotides read TGTGCCAGTGATACTTGGGTTAGGGCCTATGGCTACACCTTC. It yields the protein CASDTWVRAYGYTF.

This clonotype was seen more than once but under ten times. This beta chain is an off-target read within a library intended for alpha chains, so its frequency means little. The chain recombines TRBV3-1 with TRBJ2-7; D may match TRBD1 or TRBD2 (5 bases each). Germline V lookup: CDR1 LGHDT, CDR2 YNNKEL (reference sequence). This CDR3 is 14 amino acids long. Deletions cut 6 bases from V and 6 bases from J, with 18 bases between. CDR3 sequence: CASSGGTEPLEQYF. The CDR3 region has the DNA TGTGCCAGCAGTGGTGGGACCGAACCCCTCGAGCAGTACTTC.

Note on this clonotype: Since the library was made to target alpha chains, this beta chain is a stray read and its abundance is not meaningful. The chain recombines TRBV4-2 with TRBJ2-7; 8 bases match TRBD2. Germline CDR1 is LGHNA and CDR2 is YNFKEQ. The CDR3 has 15 amino acids. The V gene end was trimmed by 0 bases and the J gene end by 0 bases; junction bases not matched to a gene: 1. The DNA of the CDR3 is TGTGCCAGCAGCCAAGAGAGCGGGAGCTCCTACGAGCAGTACTTC. It encodes CASSQESGSSYEQYF.

A note on this clonotype: The library was designed around alpha chains, so this beta chain is a stray read whose abundance carries little weight. The chain is built from TRBV6-6 and TRBJ2-7, with unresolved D. Trimming cost V 6 bases and J 3 bases, with 12 bases left between them. The CDR3 contains 13 residues. Germline V gene lookup returns CDR1 MNHNY and CDR2 SVGAGI (reference sequence). The CDR3 is CASSPGPYYEQYF. Written as DNA, the CDR3 is TGTGCCAGCAGCCCTGGGCCCTACTACGAGCAGTACTTC.

Comment on this clonotype: This beta chain is off target for a library built for alpha chains, so its abundance means little. The rearrangement uses TRBV14 and TRBJ2-1, with a tentative D call TRBD1 (6 bases). The CDR3 totals 20 residues. With 2 bases removed from V and 5 bases from J, the gap between germline ends came to 28 bases. Germline V CDR1 and CDR2: SGHDN, FVKESK. CDR3 DNA: TGTGCCAGCAGCCAATTAGTACCTTTGCAGGGGTGGGCCCGCCACAATGAGCAGTTCTTC. Translating it yields CASSQLVPLQGWARHNEQFF.

Regarding this clonotype: This beta chain is an off-target read within a library intended for alpha chains, so its frequency means little. The rearrangement uses TRBV18 and TRBJ2-5, with 10 bases that match TRBD1. CDR1 and CDR2 (germline): KGHSH, LQKENI. With V trimmed by 0 bases and J by 1 base, 2 bases remained unmatched. There are 16 residues in the CDR3. The CDR3 sequence: CASSPPGQGIQETQYF. The CDR3 nucleotides read TGTGCCAGCTCACCACCGGGACAGGGGATCCAAGAGACCCAGTACTTC.

A few counts support this clonotype. The library was built for alpha chains, so this beta chain is an off-target read and its size means little. The gene calls are TRBV11-2 and TRBJ2-7; D may be TRBD2 (6 bases). This CDR3 has 16 residues. Trimming shortened V by 5 bases and J by 2 bases, and 19 bases separated the two germline ends. Germline V CDR1 and CDR2: SGHAT, FQNNGV. This CDR3 is CASSPRGGASAYEQYF. Here the CDR3 DNA reads TGTGCCAGCAGCCCCCGGGGCGGGGCTAGCGCCTACGAGCAGTACTTC.

Remarks on this clonotype: This beta chain was picked up by a library intended for alpha chains and is off target, so its count carries little meaning. This chain joins TRBV4-1 and TRBJ2-1, with 11 bases identical to TRBD2. This CDR3 contains 15 residues. In germline, CDR1 is MGHRA, CDR2 YSYEKL. Trimming took 6 bases from V and 6 from J; bases not matched to a gene: 7. CDR3 sequence reads: CASRDWGTSGNEQFF. The CDR3 DNA sequence: TGCGCCAGCAGGGATTGGGGGACTAGCGGCAATGAGCAGTTCTTC.

This clonotype was seen a handful of times. The library was prepared for alpha chains; this beta chain is a stray read, so its frequency means little. CDR3 nucleotide sequence: TGTGCCAGCAGCCTACACGGAAGAGAGCAGTTCTTC. This gives the protein CASSLHGREQFF. The chain is built from TRBV4-2 and TRBJ2-1; no reliable D call. The V gene lost 4 bases and the J gene lost 10 bases, with 11 bases spanning the gap. Germline V gives CDR1 LGHNA, CDR2 YNFKEQ. The CDR3 has 12 amino acids.

A word on this clonotype: Found in a library prepared for alpha chains, this beta chain is an off-target read, and its abundance has little meaning. The chain is built from TRBV10-2 and TRBJ2-3; D unresolved. V lost 4 bases to trimming and J lost 2 bases, with 7 bases between them. This CDR3 spans 13 amino acids. CDR1 WSHSY and CDR2 SAAADI come from the germline V gene. The CDR3 bases are TGCGCCAGCAGTGGACCAATCACAGATACGCAGTATTTT. It encodes CASSGPITDTQYF.

Turning to this clonotype: This beta chain is off target for a library built for alpha chains, so its abundance means little. This chain joins TRBV5-6 and TRBJ2-1, with 10 nucleotides matching TRBD2. This CDR3 region has 16 residues. Germline CDR1 SGHDT, CDR2 YYEEEE. The V segment lost 6 bases and the J segment 1 base; nucleotides outside the gene matches: 7. CDR3: CASKTPSGSSYNEQFF. CDR3 DNA: TGTGCCAGCAAAACGCCTAGCGGGAGTTCCTACAATGAGCAGTTCTTC.

Notes on this clonotype: Because this beta chain is a stray read in a library intended to capture alpha chains, its abundance should not be given much weight. The chain is built from TRBV2 and TRBJ2-7; D remains ambiguous. This CDR3 is built from 10 residues. Deletions cut 7 bases from V and 4 bases from J, with 5 bases between. In germline, CDR1 is SNHLY, CDR2 FYNNEI. DNA for the CDR3: TGTGCCAGCAATATTTACGAGCAGTACTTC. Its protein is CASNIYEQYF.

In the case of this clonotype: As an off-target read in a library built for alpha chains, this beta chain has a frequency of little significance. The chain is built from TRBV24-1 and TRBJ2-5; D gene ambiguous. Trimming took off 3 bases at V and 4 bases at J, with 11 bases between the two ends. The CDR3 length is 14 residues. Germline CDR1 and CDR2: KGHDR and SFDVKD. The CDR3: CATSDGGVRETQYF. DNA of the CDR3: TGTGCCACCAGTGATGGTGGGGTAAGAGAGACCCAGTACTTC.